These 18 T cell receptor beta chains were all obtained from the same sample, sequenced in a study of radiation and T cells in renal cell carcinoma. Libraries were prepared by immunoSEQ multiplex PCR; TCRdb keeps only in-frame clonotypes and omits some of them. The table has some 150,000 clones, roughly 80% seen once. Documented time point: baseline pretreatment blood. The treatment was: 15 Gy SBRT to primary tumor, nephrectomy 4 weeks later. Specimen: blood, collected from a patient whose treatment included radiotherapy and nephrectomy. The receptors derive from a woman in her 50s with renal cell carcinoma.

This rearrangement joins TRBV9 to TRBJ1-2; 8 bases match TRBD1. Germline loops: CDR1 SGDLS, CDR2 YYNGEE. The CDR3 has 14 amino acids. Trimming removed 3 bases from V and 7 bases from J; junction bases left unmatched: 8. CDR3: CASSAQTGESGYTF. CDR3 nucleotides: TGTGCCAGCAGCGCCCAGACAGGGGAGAGTGGCTACACCTTC. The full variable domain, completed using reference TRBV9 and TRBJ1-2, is DSGVTQTPKHLITATGQRVTLRCSPRSGDLSVYWYQQSLDQGLQFLIQYYNGEERAKGNILERFSAQQFPDLHSELNLSSLELGDSALYFCASSAQTGESGYTFGSGTRLTVV.

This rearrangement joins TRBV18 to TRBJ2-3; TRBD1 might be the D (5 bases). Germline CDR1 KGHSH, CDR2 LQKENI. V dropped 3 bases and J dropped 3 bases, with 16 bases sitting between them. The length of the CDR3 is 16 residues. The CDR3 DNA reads TGTGCCAGCTCACCCCGGACACCCCTGGGTACAGATACGCAGTATTTT. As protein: CASSPRTPLGTDTQYF.

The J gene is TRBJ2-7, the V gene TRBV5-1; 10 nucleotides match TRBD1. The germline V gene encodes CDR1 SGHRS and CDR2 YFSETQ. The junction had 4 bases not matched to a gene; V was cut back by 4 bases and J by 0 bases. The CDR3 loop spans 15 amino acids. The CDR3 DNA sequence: TGCGCCAGCAGCCACCGGGACAGGGGCTCCTACGAGCAGTACTTC. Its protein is CASSHRDRGSYEQYF.

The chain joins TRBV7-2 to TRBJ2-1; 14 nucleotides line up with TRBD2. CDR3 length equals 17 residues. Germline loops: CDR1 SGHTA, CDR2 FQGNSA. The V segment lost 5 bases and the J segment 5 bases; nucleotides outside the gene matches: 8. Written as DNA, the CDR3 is TGTGCCAGCAGCCGAGGGACTAGCGGGAGAATCGACAATGAGCAGTTCTTC. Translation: CASSRGTSGRIDNEQFF.

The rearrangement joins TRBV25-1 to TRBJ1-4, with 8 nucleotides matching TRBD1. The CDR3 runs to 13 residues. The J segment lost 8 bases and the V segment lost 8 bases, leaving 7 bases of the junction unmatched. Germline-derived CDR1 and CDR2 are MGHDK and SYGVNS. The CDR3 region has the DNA TGTGCCAGCCGACAGGGGACAACCGAAAAACTGTTTTTT. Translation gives CASRQGTTEKLFF. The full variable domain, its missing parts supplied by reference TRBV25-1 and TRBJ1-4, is EADIYQTPRYLVIGTGKKITLECSQTMGHDKMYWYQQDPGMELHLIHYSYGVNSTEKGDLSSESTVSRIRTEHFPLTLESARPSHTSQYLCASRQGTTEKLFFGSGTQLSVL.

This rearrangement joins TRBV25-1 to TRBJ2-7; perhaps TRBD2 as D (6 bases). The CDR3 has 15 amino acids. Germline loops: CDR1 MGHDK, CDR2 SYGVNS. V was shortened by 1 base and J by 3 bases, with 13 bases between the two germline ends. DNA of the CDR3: TGTGCCAGCAGTGAATGGCGGGGCCCGAGCTACGAGCAGTACTTC. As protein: CASSEWRGPSYEQYF.

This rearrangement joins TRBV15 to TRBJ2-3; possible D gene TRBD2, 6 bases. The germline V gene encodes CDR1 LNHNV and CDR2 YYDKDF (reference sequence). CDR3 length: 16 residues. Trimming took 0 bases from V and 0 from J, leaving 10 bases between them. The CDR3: CATSREASASTDTQYF. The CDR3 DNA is TGTGCCACCAGCAGAGAGGCTAGCGCTAGCACAGATACGCAGTATTTT.

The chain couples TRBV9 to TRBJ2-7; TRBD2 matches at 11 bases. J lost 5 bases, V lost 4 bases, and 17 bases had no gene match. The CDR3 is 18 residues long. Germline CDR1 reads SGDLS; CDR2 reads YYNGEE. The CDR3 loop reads CASSLDLAGGSLSHEQYF. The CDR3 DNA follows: TGTGCCAGCAGCCTCGACCTAGCGGGGGGTTCCCTTTCCCACGAGCAGTACTTC.

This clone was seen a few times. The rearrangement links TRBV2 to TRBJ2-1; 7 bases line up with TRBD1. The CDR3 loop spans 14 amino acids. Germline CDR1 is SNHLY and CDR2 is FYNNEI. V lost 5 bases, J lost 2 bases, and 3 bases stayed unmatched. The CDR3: CASSLGQTYNEQFF. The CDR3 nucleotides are TGTGCCAGCAGTTTGGGACAGACCTACAATGAGCAGTTCTTC.

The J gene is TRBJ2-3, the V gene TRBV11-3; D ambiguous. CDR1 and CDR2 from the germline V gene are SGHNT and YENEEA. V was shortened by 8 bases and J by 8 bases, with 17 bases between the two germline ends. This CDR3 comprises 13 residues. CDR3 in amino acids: CASQALATGTQYF. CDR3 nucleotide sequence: TGTGCCAGCCAGGCCTTGGCTACCGGTACGCAGTATTTT.

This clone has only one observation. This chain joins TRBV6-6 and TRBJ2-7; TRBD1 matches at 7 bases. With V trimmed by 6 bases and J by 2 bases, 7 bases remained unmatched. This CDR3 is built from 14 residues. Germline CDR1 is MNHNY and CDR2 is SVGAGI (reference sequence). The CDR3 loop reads CASRDDRAPYEQYF. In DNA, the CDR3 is TGTGCCAGCAGGGATGACAGGGCCCCCTACGAGCAGTACTTC.

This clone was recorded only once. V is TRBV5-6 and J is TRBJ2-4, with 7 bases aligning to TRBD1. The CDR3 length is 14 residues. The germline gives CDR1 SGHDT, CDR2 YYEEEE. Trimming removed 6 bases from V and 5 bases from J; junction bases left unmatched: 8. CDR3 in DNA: TGTGCCAGCACCGTAACAGGGGACCAAAACATTCAGTACTTC. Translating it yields CASTVTGDQNIQYF.

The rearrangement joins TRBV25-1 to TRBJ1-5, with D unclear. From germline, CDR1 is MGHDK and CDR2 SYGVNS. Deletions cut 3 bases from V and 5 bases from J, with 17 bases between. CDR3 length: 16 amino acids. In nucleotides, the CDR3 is TGTGCCAGCAGTGAGGGTTTTGTCTGGGTTGATCAGCCCCAGCATTTT. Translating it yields CASSEGFVWVDQPQHF.

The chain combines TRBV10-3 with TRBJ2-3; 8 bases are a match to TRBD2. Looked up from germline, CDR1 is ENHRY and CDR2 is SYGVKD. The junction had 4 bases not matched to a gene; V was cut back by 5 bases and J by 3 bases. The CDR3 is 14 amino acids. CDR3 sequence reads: CAISTGTSTDTQYF. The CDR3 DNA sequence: TGTGCCATCAGTACCGGGACTAGTACAGATACGCAGTATTTT.

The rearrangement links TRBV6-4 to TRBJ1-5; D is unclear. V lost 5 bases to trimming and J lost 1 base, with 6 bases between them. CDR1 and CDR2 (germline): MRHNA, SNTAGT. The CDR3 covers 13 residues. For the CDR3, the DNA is TGTGCCAGCAGTTTGGACAGCAATCAGCCCCAGCATTTT. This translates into CASSLDSNQPQHF.

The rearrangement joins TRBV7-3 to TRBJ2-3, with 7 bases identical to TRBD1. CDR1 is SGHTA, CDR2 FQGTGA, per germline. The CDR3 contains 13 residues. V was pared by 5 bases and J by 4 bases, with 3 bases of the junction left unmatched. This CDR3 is CASSPQGADTQYF. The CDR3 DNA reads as TGTGCCAGCAGCCCTCAGGGGGCAGATACGCAGTATTTT.

This CDR3 is CASSRTGDNEKLFF. CDR3 in DNA: TGTGCCAGCAGTAGGACAGGGGATAATGAAAAACTGTTTTTT. The V and J genes are TRBV6-6 and TRBJ1-4, with 9 positions matching TRBD1. The CDR3 is 14 residues long. Germline CDR1 and CDR2: MNHNY and SVGAGI (reference sequence). J gave up 4 bases and V 5 bases, and 2 bases lay outside the gene matches.

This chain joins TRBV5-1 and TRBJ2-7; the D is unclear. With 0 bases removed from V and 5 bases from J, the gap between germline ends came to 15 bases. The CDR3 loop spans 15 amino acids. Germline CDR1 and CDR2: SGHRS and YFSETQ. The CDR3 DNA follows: TGCGCCAGCAGCTTGGTAGTAGGCTCATGGAACGAGCAGTACTTC. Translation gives CASSLVVGSWNEQYF.